This T cell receptor beta chain was sequenced during a study of blood T cell repertoires in COVID-19. The overall study: Some COVID-19 samples were acute and others convalescent; all came from the United States, Italy and Spain. The analysed material was cDNA or gDNA that came from T cells, B-cell-depleted T cells, or PBMCs.

The CDR3 spans 15 residues. The V gene end was trimmed by 3 bases and the J gene end by 7 bases; junction bases not matched to a gene: 12. Germline CDR1 and CDR2: MNHEY and SMNVEV (reference sequence). In the study's own analysis: Using reference gene primer amplification, nucleated cell counts were estimated. TCRdb keeps only in-frame clones here, not all; method: immunoSEQ multiplex PCR. V, J and clone size are taken as reported in that table, and D and trimming were inferred from the DNA itself. The repertoire holds fewer than 250,000 clones, with nearly 85% as singletons. The sample comprised peripheral blood. The V gene is TRBV27, the J gene TRBJ2-7; 7 bases fit TRBD1. This clonotype originated in a human donor in a cohort sampled during active COVID-19. The CDR3 sequence: CASSFNNRGAGEQYF. The CDR3 region has the DNA TGTGCCAGCAGTTTCAACAACAGGGGCGCTGGGGAGCAGTACTTC.